This entry concerns a single T cell receptor (beta chain). Its target antigen remains unknown. Base qualities are missing; no much larger clone stands one base away. The library was made by the immunoSEQ multiplex PCR assay. From the authors' description of their analysis: To diagnose cytomegalovirus status from the catalog of TCR beta chain sequences, a statistical classification framework was built. What TCRdb holds here is the immuneACCESS table cut down to in-frame rearrangements. Part of the clones is not present; checked against another copy, under half of the missing clones reflect an unresolved V gene, and the others are unexplained. V and J calls and clone size are as listed in that table; D and trimming were resolved from the DNA. The sample yields roughly 330,000 clones; about 90% were counted once. Approximately 1.2% of the sample is in the top ten clones. The data are from a study of cytomegalovirus exposure and HLA in healthy donors (dated by TCRdb to 2017 to 2019). Context from the whole study: A later analysis indicated that the 110 or so validation repertoires were generated on the platform also employed for the 700 or so repertoires of the first cohort. The study was designed to test whether signatures of past pathogen exposure could be identified by cataloging public T cell receptors. In addition to the first cohort of 666 subjects, a separate validation cohort of under 150 different subjects was used. The study combined high-throughput TCR immunosequencing, statistical association of individual TCRs with disease status, and machine learning to predict cytomegalovirus infection status.

The donors were included in the validation cohort of some 120 subjects, a group kept apart from the approximately 700-subject first cohort. Beyond this particular receptor, the publication reports: A few of the identified cytomegalovirus-associated TCR beta chains were confirmed in vitro to be specific for cytomegalovirus antigens. The classifier was reported to diagnose cytomegalovirus status with high specificity and sensitivity in both the original cohort and the validation cohort. Across donors, most TCR sequences were observed very rarely, whereas some public TCRs were present in many individuals. The authors suggested that the approach could potentially be generalized to other disease states and immunological phenotypes. The study gave a list of over 150 TCR beta chains associated with cytomegalovirus. A later analysis found that TCRs clustered in the first cohort also tended to co-occur in the 120 validation repertoires, with 94% of cluster scores above 0. All 110 or so repertoires were used to score co-occurrence in the validation cohort in a later analysis, because that analysis had no HLA typing for the cohort.

CDR1 and CDR2 (MRHNA, SNTAGT) derive from the germline V gene. The CDR3 has 13 amino acids, counting the end cysteine and phenylalanine. The retained sequence is limited to the CDR3, 39 bases, with the frame set at the first base. At the junction V is shortened by 8 bases and J by 3 bases, with 10 bases in between. The chain is made from TRBV6-4 and TRBJ2-2, with no confidently assigned D gene. The sample consisted of PBMCs. The source of this sequence is a woman aged 25 to 39 in good health and CMV-seropositive. CDR3 loop: CASGRSDTGELFF. The DNA sequence follows: TGTGCCAGCGGACGATCGGACACCGGGGAGCTGTTTTTT.